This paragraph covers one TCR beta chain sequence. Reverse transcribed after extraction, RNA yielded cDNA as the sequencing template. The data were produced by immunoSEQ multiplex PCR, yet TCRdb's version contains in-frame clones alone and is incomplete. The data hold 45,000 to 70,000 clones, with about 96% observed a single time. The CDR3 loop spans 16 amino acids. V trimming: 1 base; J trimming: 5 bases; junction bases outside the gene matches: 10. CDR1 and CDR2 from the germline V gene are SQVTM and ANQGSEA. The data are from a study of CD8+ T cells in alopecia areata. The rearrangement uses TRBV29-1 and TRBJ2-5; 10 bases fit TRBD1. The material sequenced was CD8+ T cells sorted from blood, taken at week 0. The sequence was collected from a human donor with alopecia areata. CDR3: CSVEGSPGTGEETQYF. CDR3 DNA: TGCAGCGTTGAAGGGTCTCCCGGGACAGGGGAGGAGACCCAGTACTTC.